This passage covers 15 T cell receptor beta chains from one sample sequenced in a study of beta chain features in type 1 diabetes (dated by TCRdb to 2016 to 2019). Libraries were made using the immunoSEQ multiplex PCR assay. The entire isolated RNA was reverse transcribed using the High Capacity cDNA Reverse Transcription Kit, and thus expressed TCRB transcripts were sequenced. TCRdb's version of the immuneACCESS table is confined to in-frame rearrangements and falls short of the full clone set. An unresolved V gene accounts for under half of the shortfall where checked; the remainder is of unknown origin. In this sample the table shows approximately 250,000 clones, around 9.6% of which occur a single time. The ten largest clones capture under 0.045% of the sample. The source material was naive CD4+ T cells from blood. The intended sense of this specimen's cell subset or site label: true naive CD4+ T cells. The receptors shown here come from a woman under 30 in good health.

This clone came up a few times. One junction end disagrees with the germline gene, perhaps due to a read error. V gene TRBV7-7 combines with J gene TRBJ2-5, with 12 bases aligning to TRBD2. Germline V CDR1 and CDR2: SSHAT, FNYEAQ (reference sequence). This CDR3 spans 18 amino acids. CDR3 residues: CASSRGRLAGAHGETQYF. In nucleotides, the CDR3 is TGTGCTAGCAGTCGTGGCAGACTAGCGGGGGCCCACGGAGAGACCCAGTACTTC.

The J gene is TRBJ2-7, the V gene TRBV5-1; the match to TRBD1 covers 9 bases. The ends lost 4 bases at V and 0 bases at J; junction bases unmatched: 11. This CDR3 comprises 17 residues. Germline V lookup: CDR1 SGHRS, CDR2 YFSETQ. The CDR3 nucleotides read TGCGCCAGCAGCCCCCAGGACAGGGGTCGCCTCTCCTACGAGCAGTACTTC. It codes for CASSPQDRGRLSYEQYF.

The chain employs TRBV19 and TRBJ2-1; D is possibly TRBD2 (7 bases). The CDR3 loop spans 16 amino acids. The V end lost 5 bases, the J end lost 2 bases, and 16 bases lay between the germline ends. Per the germline V gene, CDR1 is LNHDA and CDR2 is SQIVND (reference sequence). CDR3 nucleotides: TGTGCCAGTAGTCTGGGGGGGCGCCCAGCCTACAATGAGCAGTTCTTC. Protein: CASSLGGRPAYNEQFF.

A few counts support this clone. The chain employs TRBV27 and TRBJ1-2; no clear D. Germline V gene lookup returns CDR1 MNHEY and CDR2 SMNVEV (reference sequence). The V end was cut by 6 bases, the J end by 4 bases, with 18 bases between. This CDR3 region has 15 residues. The CDR3 loop reads CASRAGFLGRYGYTF. Written as DNA, the CDR3 is TGTGCCAGCAGAGCGGGATTCCTTGGCCGCTATGGCTACACCTTC.

This clone was counted ten times or more. The chain joins TRBV7-9 to TRBJ2-7; TRBD1 agrees at 7 bases. Germline V lookup: CDR1 SEHNR, CDR2 FQNEAQ (reference sequence). The V and J ends lost 5 bases and 5 bases, in that order; junction bases with no gene match: 9. The length of the CDR3 is 14 residues. CDR3: CASSLRGGRDEQYF. DNA for the CDR3: TGTGCCAGCAGCCTGAGAGGGGGCAGGGACGAGCAGTACTTC.

The table lists this clone with a few counts. The chain joins TRBV27 to TRBJ2-5; 9 bases are a match to TRBD2. J gave up 7 bases and V 5 bases, and 8 bases lay outside the gene matches. This CDR3 region has 14 residues. Germline loops: CDR1 MNHEY, CDR2 SMNVEV (reference sequence). CDR3 loop: CASSKREAWTTQYF. CDR3 nucleotide sequence: TGTGCCAGCAGTAAGCGGGAGGCCTGGACGACCCAGTACTTC.

The J gene is TRBJ2-7, the V gene TRBV5-4; D is undetermined. V was shortened by 0 bases and J by 3 bases, with 4 bases between the two germline ends. This CDR3 comprises 12 residues. The germline V gene has CDR1 SGHNT and CDR2 YYREEE (reference sequence). Here the CDR3 DNA reads TGTGCCAGCAGCTTGGACTTCTACGAGCAGTACTTC. It is translated as CASSLDFYEQYF.

In its sample, this clone was seen a few times. The genes are TRBV7-3 and TRBJ2-5; TRBD2 aligns across 8 bases. Looked up from germline, CDR1 is SGHTA and CDR2 is FQGTGA. The CDR3 has 15 amino acids. V shed 6 bases and J 4 bases; nucleotides not matched to a gene: 10. CDR3 sequence (DNA): TGTGCCAGCAGTTTGAATAGCGGGATGGGAGAGACCCAGTACTTC. This gives the protein CASSLNSGMGETQYF.

This clone came up a few times. The gene calls are TRBV28 and TRBJ2-7; D possibly corresponds to TRBD1 (6 bases). Trimming shortened V by 2 bases and J by 2 bases, and 10 bases separated the two germline ends. Looked up from germline, CDR1 is MDHEN and CDR2 is SYDVKM. The CDR3 has 14 residues. CDR3 sequence reads: CASSLPQGPYEQYF. CDR3 DNA: TGTGCCAGCAGTTTACCACAGGGACCCTACGAGCAGTACTTC.

This clone came up a few times. V and J are TRBV7-6 and TRBJ2-2, with D unresolved. Germline assignment: CDR1 SGHVS and CDR2 FNYEAQ. The CDR3 runs to 14 residues. Deletions cut 2 bases from V and 7 bases from J, with 11 bases between. The CDR3 DNA is TGTGCCAGCAGCTTAAGTGGTAACGGCGGGGAGCTGTTTTTT. Translating gives CASSLSGNGGELFF.

The chain combines TRBV6-5 with TRBJ2-7, with 10 bases aligning to TRBD1. J lost 2 bases, V lost 7 bases, and 5 bases had no gene match. CDR3 size: 14 residues. Germline-derived CDR1 and CDR2 are MNHEY and SVGAGI. The CDR3 here is CASTRQGATYEQYF. The DNA of the CDR3 is TGTGCCAGCACCCGACAGGGGGCAACCTACGAGCAGTACTTC.

The rearrangement joins TRBV11-3 to TRBJ2-1; a possible D gene is TRBD2 (6 bases). The CDR3 extends over 17 amino acids. The germline V gene encodes CDR1 SGHNT and CDR2 YENEEA. V lost 6 bases and J lost 8, with 26 bases in between. CDR3: CASSTESGRGSRDEQFF. The CDR3 DNA follows: TGTGCCAGCAGTACTGAGAGCGGACGGGGGTCTAGGGATGAGCAGTTCTTC.

This clone was seen a few times. This chain uses TRBV6-6 with TRBJ2-7, with 11 bases identical to TRBD1. Germline V gene lookup returns CDR1 MNHNY and CDR2 SVGAGI (reference sequence). The V and J ends lost 2 bases and 2 bases, in that order; junction bases with no gene match: 5. The CDR3 is 16 amino acids. DNA for the CDR3: TGTGCCAGCAGTTACCAGGGACAGGGGGTCCCCTACGAGCAGTACTTC. It translates to CASSYQGQGVPYEQYF.

This clone was recorded a few times. The chain has TRBV6-5 and TRBJ2-7; no firm D call. Germline-derived CDR1 and CDR2 are MNHEY and SVGAGI. CDR3 length equals 14 residues. The ends were cut back, 0 bases at V and 3 bases at J, with 9 bases in the middle. The CDR3 loop is CASSYSISSYEQYF. The CDR3 DNA reads TGTGCCAGCAGTTACTCGATCTCCAGCTACGAGCAGTACTTC.

V and J are TRBV19 and TRBJ2-7, with TRBD2 matching over 10 bases. With 5 bases clipped from V and 2 bases from J, the junction kept 6 bases outside the gene matches. The CDR3 is made up of 15 amino acids. From germline, CDR1 is LNHDA and CDR2 SQIVND (reference sequence). Here the CDR3 DNA reads TGTGCCAGTAGTGGGACTAGCGCGTTGCCCTACGAGCAGTACTTC. It translates to CASSGTSALPYEQYF.